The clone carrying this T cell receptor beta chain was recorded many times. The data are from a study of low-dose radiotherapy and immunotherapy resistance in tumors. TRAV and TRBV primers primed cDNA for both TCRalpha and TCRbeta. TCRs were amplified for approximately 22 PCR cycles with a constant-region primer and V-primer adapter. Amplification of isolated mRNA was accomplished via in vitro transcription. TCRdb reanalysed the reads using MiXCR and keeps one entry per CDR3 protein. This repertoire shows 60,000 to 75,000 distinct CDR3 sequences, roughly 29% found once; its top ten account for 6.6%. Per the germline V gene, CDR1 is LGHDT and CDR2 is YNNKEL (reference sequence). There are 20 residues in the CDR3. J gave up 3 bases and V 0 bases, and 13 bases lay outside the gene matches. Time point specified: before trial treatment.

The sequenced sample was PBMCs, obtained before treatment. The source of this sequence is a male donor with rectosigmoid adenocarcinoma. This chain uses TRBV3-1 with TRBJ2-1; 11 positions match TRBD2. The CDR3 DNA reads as TGTGCCAGCAGCCAAGACAGTCTAGCGGGAGGCCCAGCCAACTACAATGAGCAGTTCTTC. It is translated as CASSQDSLAGGPANYNEQFF.